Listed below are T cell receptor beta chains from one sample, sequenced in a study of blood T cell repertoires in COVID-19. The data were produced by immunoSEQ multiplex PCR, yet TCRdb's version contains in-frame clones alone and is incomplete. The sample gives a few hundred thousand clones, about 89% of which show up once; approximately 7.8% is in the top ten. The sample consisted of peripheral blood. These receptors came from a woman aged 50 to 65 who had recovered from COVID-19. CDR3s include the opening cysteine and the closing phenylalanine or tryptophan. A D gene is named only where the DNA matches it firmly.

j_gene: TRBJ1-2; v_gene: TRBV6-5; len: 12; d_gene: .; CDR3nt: TGTGCCAGCAAGGAGGGGAACTATGGCTACACCTTC; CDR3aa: CASKEGNYGYTF
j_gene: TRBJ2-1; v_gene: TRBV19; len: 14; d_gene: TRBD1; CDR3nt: TGTGCCAGTACCGGGACAGGCGACCTAAATGAGCAGTTCTTC; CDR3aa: CASTGTGDLNEQFF
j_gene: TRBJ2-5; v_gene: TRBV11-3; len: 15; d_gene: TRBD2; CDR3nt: TGTGCCAGCAGAACTAGCGGGAGCGGCCAAGAGACCCAGTACTTC; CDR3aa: CASRTSGSGQETQYF
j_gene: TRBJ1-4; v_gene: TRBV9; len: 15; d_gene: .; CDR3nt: TGTGCCAGCAGCGTAGGAGGAAATAGAAGGGAAAAACTGTTTTTT; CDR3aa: CASSVGGNRREKLFF
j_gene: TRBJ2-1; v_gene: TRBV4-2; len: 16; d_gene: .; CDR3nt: TGTGCCAGCAGCCAAGTATTGGACAGCTCCTACAATGAGCAGTTCTTC; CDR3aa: CASSQVLDSSYNEQFF
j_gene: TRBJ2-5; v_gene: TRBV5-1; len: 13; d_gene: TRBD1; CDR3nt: TGCGCCAGCGCAGGGACAGGGAGCGAGACCCAGTACTTC; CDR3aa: CASAGTGSETQYF
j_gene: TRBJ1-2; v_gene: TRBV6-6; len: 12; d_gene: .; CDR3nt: TGTGCCAGCAGTTCGGGGGGCCTGGGCTACACCTTC; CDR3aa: CASSSGGLGYTF
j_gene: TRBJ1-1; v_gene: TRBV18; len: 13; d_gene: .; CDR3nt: TGTGCCAGCTCATATCAGTTGAACACTGAAGCTTTCTTT; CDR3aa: CASSYQLNTEAFF
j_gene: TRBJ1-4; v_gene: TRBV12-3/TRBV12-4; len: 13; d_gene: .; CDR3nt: TGTGCCAGCAGTTTTCAAGCAGGTGAAAAACTGTTTTTT; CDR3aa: CASSFQAGEKLFF
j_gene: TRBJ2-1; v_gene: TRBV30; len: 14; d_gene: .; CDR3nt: TGTGCCTGGGGACAGTTTGGCGGATTGGATGAGCAGTTCTTC; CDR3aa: CAWGQFGGLDEQFF
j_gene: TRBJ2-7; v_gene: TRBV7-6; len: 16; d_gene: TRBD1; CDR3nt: TGTGCCAGCAGCTTAGAACCGGACAGGGTCTTATACGAGCAGTACTTC; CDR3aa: CASSLEPDRVLYEQYF
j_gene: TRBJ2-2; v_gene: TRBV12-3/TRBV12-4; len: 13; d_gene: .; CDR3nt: TGTGCCAGCAGTTATACAGGGTCCGGGGAGCTGTTTTTT; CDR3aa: CASSYTGSGELFF
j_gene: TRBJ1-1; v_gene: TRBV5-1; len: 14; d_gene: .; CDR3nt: TGCGCCAGCAGCTTGGAGGGGAGGGGGACTGAAGCTTTCTTT; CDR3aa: CASSLEGRGTEAFF
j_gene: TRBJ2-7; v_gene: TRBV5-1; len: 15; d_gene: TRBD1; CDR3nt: TGCGCCAGCAGCTTGGGGACAGGGGACTTCTACGAGCAGTACTTC; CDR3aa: CASSLGTGDFYEQYF
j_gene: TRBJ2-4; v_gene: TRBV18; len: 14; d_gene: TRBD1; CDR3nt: TGTGCCAGCTCACCTCAGGGGGCGTCAAACATTCAGTACTTC; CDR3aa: CASSPQGASNIQYF
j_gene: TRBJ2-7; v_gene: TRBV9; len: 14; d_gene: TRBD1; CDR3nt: TGTGCCAGCAGCAAGACAGGGGAAAACTACGAGCAGTACTTC; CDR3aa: CASSKTGENYEQYF
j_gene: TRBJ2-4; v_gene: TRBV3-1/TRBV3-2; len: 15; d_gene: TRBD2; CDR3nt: TGTGCCAGCAGCCGCAGAGGACTAGGAGGAAACATTCAGTACTTC; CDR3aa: CASSRRGLGGNIQYF
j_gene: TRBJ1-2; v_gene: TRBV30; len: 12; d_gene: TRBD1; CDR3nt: TGTGCCTGGAATTCGGACAGGGGAGGCTACACCTTC; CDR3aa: CAWNSDRGGYTF
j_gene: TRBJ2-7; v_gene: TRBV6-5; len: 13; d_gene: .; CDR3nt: TGTGCCAGCAGGAAAGCGGGTAACTACGAGCAGTACTTC; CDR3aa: CASRKAGNYEQYF
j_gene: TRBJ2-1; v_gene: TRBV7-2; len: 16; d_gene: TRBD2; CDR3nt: TGTGCCAGCAGCTTAGTTACTAGCGGAGCCTACAATGAGCAGTTCTTC; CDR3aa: CASSLVTSGAYNEQFF
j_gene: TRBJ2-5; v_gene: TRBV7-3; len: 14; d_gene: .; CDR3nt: TGTGCCAGCAGCTTAAATCGGGTTTCAGAGACCCAGTACTTC; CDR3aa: CASSLNRVSETQYF
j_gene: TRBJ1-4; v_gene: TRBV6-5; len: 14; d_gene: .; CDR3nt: TGTGCCAGCAGGGACAGCGGGGGAAATGAAAAACTGTTTTTT; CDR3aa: CASRDSGGNEKLFF
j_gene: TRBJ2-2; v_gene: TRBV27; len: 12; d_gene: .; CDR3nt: TGTGCCAGCAGTTTACTTACCGGGGAGCTGTTTTTT; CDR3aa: CASSLLTGELFF
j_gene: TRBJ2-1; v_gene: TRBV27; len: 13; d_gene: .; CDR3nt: TGTGCCAGCAGTTTGCCCGGGACACGTGAGCAGTTCTTC; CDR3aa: CASSLPGTREQFF
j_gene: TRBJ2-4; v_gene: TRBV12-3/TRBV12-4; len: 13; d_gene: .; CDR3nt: TGTGCCAGCAGTTTGGAACAGAAAAACATTCAGTACTTC; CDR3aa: CASSLEQKNIQYF
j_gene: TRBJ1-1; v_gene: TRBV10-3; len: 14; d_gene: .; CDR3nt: TGTGCCATCAGACGACGACAGGACAACACTGAAGCTTTCTTT; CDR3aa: CAIRRRQDNTEAFF